This passage covers 5 T cell receptor beta chains from one sample sequenced in a study of T-cell reconstitution after alpha-beta-depleted transplantation in children. During its preparation, the TCRbeta library received unique molecular identifiers. TCRdb reprocessed the PCR reads with MiXCR, giving one entry per CDR3 protein. Of hundreds of thousands of distinct CDR3 sequences in the sample, about 9.2% were seen once. The sample was PBMCs from the stem cell graft donor, taken from the stem cell graft. The receptor source for this set is a human donor who donated a stem cell graft to a child with acute lymphoblastic leukemia.

The rearrangement uses TRBV7-9 and TRBJ2-1; D could derive from TRBD1 or TRBD2 (5 bases each). The CDR3 consists of 17 residues. The ends were cut back, 5 bases at V and 0 bases at J, with 17 bases in the middle. The V gene's germline CDR1 is SEHNR and CDR2 FQNEAQ (reference sequence). In DNA, the CDR3 is TGTGCCAGCAGCGAATTCCCGGGACCAAGCTCCTACAATGAGCAGTTCTTC. Encoded protein: CASSEFPGPSSYNEQFF. Full variable domain (rest looked up from reference TRBV7-9 and TRBJ2-1): DTGVSQNPRHKITKRGQNVTFRCDPISEHNRLYWYRQTLGQGPEFLTYFQNEAQLEKSRLLSDRFSAERPKGSFSTLEIQRTEQGDSAMYLCASSEFPGPSSYNEQFFGPGTRLTVL.

This chain joins TRBV11-2 and TRBJ1-1; 9 nucleotides align to TRBD1. Germline V gives CDR1 SGHAT, CDR2 FQNNGV. V was clipped by 5 bases and J by 11 bases; unmatched bases: 12. The CDR3 is made up of 14 amino acids. For the CDR3, the DNA is TGTGCCAGCAGCAATCCCGGGACAGGGACGGGGGCTTTCTTT. Translated, it gives CASSNPGTGTGAFF.

The CDR3 here is CASSSHAPYNEQFF. The DNA for the CDR3 is TGCGCCAGCAGCTCCCACGCGCCCTACAATGAGCAGTTCTTC. This chain joins TRBV5-1 and TRBJ2-1; D unresolved. Germline CDR1 is SGHRS and CDR2 is YFSETQ. This CDR3 contains 14 residues. V was trimmed by 3 bases and J by 2 bases, leaving 9 bases between them.

This chain links TRBV20-1 with TRBJ2-7, with 8 bases lining up with TRBD1. The trim removed 5 bases at V and 4 bases at J, leaving 7 bases unmatched. Germline CDR1 reads DFQATT; CDR2 reads SNEGSKA (reference sequence). This CDR3 region has 13 residues. Here the CDR3 reads CSAGQGGLYEQYF. In DNA, the CDR3 is TGCAGTGCTGGACAGGGTGGGCTGTACGAGCAGTACTTC.

V usage is TRBV29-1 and J usage is TRBJ1-4; D is uncertain. Looked up from germline, CDR1 is SQVTM and CDR2 is ANQGSEA. CDR3 length: 13 residues. Between the trimmed V and J ends, which lost 7 bases and 4 bases, there was a span of 13 bases. Here the CDR3 DNA reads TGCAGCGCGAGACAAGGCGGTAATGAAAAACTGTTTTTT. Protein product: CSARQGGNEKLFF.